Listed below are T cell receptor beta chains from one sample, sequenced in a study of blood T cell repertoires in COVID-19. Assay used: immunoSEQ multiplex PCR; TCRdb lists only in-frame clones, some missing. The profile covers a few hundred thousand clones, with approximately 80% appearing a single time and approximately 2% taken by the ten largest. The sample taken for sequencing was peripheral blood. All receptors derive from a man aged 30 to 39 who had recovered from COVID-19. Both conserved end residues are part of each CDR3. A D gene is named only where the DNA matches it firmly. Size values are once, few and many counts, or a class for expanded clones, and some rows have none.

V: TRBV9; size: NA; J: TRBJ2-4; D: NA; CDR3: CASSVGGAKNIQYF; DNA: TGTGCCAGCAGCGTAGGTGGCGCCAAAAACATTCAGTACTTC
V: TRBV7-9; size: NA; J: TRBJ2-7; D: NA; CDR3: CASGGRDYEQYF; DNA: TGTGCCAGCGGGGGCAGGGACTACGAGCAGTACTTC
V: TRBV10-3; size: NA; J: TRBJ1-1; D: NA; CDR3: CAISDMREKAGTEAFF; DNA: TGTGCCATCAGTGATATGAGGGAAAAAGCAGGCACTGAAGCTTTCTTT
V: TRBV7-2; size: NA; J: TRBJ2-2; D: NA; CDR3: CASSFQGLGTGELFF; DNA: TGTGCCAGCAGTTTCCAGGGATTGGGCACCGGGGAGCTGTTTTTT
V: TRBV10-1; size: few; J: TRBJ1-2; D: NA; CDR3: CASSEHSNYGYTF; DNA: TGCGCCAGCAGTGAGCACAGTAACTATGGCTACACCTTC
V: TRBV10-3; size: NA; J: TRBJ2-1; D: NA; CDR3: CAISDRGSSYNEQFF; DNA: TGTGCCATCAGTGATCGGGGGAGCTCCTACAATGAGCAGTTCTTC
V: TRBV5-1; size: few; J: TRBJ1-6; D: NA; CDR3: CASSPAAGVGSPLHF; DNA: TGCGCCAGCAGCCCTGCGGCAGGGGTGGGTTCACCCCTCCACTTT
V: TRBV7-2; size: NA; J: TRBJ2-1; D: NA; CDR3: CASSLYPGYNEQFF; DNA: TGTGCCAGCAGCTTATACCCGGGGTACAATGAGCAGTTCTTC
V: TRBV10-2; size: NA; J: TRBJ1-1; D: TRBD1; CDR3: CASRSGTGATEAFF; DNA: TGCGCCAGCAGATCCGGGACAGGGGCAACTGAAGCTTTCTTT
V: TRBV18; size: NA; J: TRBJ2-7; D: NA; CDR3: CASSLGTSPTYEQYF; DNA: TGTGCCAGCTCCCTCGGGACTTCCCCCACCTACGAGCAGTACTTC
V: TRBV18; size: NA; J: TRBJ1-5; D: TRBD1; CDR3: CASSPPGQSNQPQHF; DNA: TGTGCCAGCTCACCGCCGGGACAGAGCAATCAGCCCCAGCATTTT
V: TRBV2; size: NA; J: TRBJ2-7; D: TRBD1; CDR3: CASNQVGQAQYF; DNA: TGTGCCAGCAATCAGGTGGGACAGGCGCAGTACTTC
V: TRBV5-1; size: NA; J: TRBJ2-2; D: NA; CDR3: CASSLTTSIWVGELFF; DNA: TGCGCCAGCAGCTTGACTACAAGCATATGGGTCGGGGAGCTGTTTTTT
V: TRBV7-2; size: once; J: TRBJ2-3; D: TRBD2; CDR3: CASSFPVSGGHTDTQYF; DNA: TGTGCCAGCAGCTTCCCCGTTAGCGGGGGCCACACAGATACGCAGTATTTT
V: TRBV14; size: few; J: TRBJ1-1; D: NA; CDR3: CASSPTLNTEAFF; DNA: TGTGCCAGCAGCCCGACACTGAACACTGAAGCTTTCTTT
V: TRBV7-6; size: NA; J: TRBJ2-3; D: TRBD2; CDR3: CASSLVARGGGTDTQYF; DNA: TGTGCCAGCAGCTTAGTTGCCCGGGGGGGCGGCACAGATACGCAGTATTTT